What follows is one T cell receptor beta chain and its context. Its antigen is unknown. Read sequence stops 3 residues before the CDR3 end, and the germline J gene provides the missing end. Sequencing used immunoSEQ multiplex PCR; TCRdb keeps in-frame clones, though not all of them. The table lists around 35,000 clones, with 1.7% in the top ten. This record comes from a study of T cells in women clearing cervical HPV infection. Study context: Cases' blood sampling followed lesion detection by median about 150 days (90 to 200).

The study, taken as a whole, reports: TRBV6-7 relative abundance averaged about 0.11% in cases and 0.16% in controls.

In germline, CDR1 is SGHRS, CDR2 YFSETQ. J lost 1 base, V lost 0 bases, and 5 bases had no gene match. The CDR3 spans 16 residues. This chain connects TRBV5-1 to TRBJ2-3; 7 bases are shared with TRBD1. This TCR was sampled from a woman between 18 and 75 years old with a cervical HPV16 infection that either progressed to CIN3+ or cleared (not recorded which). Sequencing was done on a sample of blood buffy coat. The covered CDR3 bases are TGCGCCAGCAGCTTGGAGGGCACAGGGGGCACAGATACG. Translating gives CASSLEGTGGTDT. The entire CDR3 protein is CASSLEGTGGTDTQYF.